A selection of T cell receptor beta chains follows, all from one sample in a study of cytomegalovirus exposure and HLA in healthy donors. The method was immunoSEQ multiplex PCR; TCRdb's version includes in-frame clones alone and lacks a portion of them. The table includes just under 250,000 clones, more than 75% detected once. Material for sequencing was PBMCs. Every receptor here comes from a woman in her forties in good health and CMV-seropositive. Both conserved end residues are part of each CDR3. A D gene is named only where the DNA matches it firmly. Clone size, where shown, is once, few, many, or a class for clones that have expanded.

cdr3_aa: CASSLALSGASYEQYF
cdr3_nt: TGCGCCAGCAGCTTGGCCCTAAGCGGGGCCTCCTACGAGCAGTACTTC
clone_size: NA
j_call: TRBJ2-7
v_call: TRBV5-1
d_call: TRBD2

cdr3_aa: CASSAGTGASPLAF
cdr3_nt: TGTGCCAGCAGCGCGGGGACAGGGGCCTCCCCCCTCGCCTTC
clone_size: NA
j_call: TRBJ1-2
v_call: TRBV9
d_call: TRBD1

cdr3_aa: CAISVSGGSYNEQFF
cdr3_nt: TGTGCCATCAGTGTTAGCGGGGGATCCTACAATGAGCAGTTCTTC
clone_size: NA
j_call: TRBJ2-1
v_call: TRBV10-3
d_call: TRBD2

cdr3_aa: CASRTSGRAGEQFF
cdr3_nt: TGTGCCAGCAGGACTAGCGGGAGGGCCGGTGAGCAGTTCTTC
clone_size: NA
j_call: TRBJ2-1
v_call: TRBV2
d_call: TRBD2

cdr3_aa: CASSLEASGVRGQFF
cdr3_nt: TGTGCCAGCAGCTTAGAGGCTAGCGGGGTTCGAGGGCAGTTCTTC
clone_size: NA
j_call: TRBJ2-1
v_call: TRBV5-4
d_call: TRBD2

cdr3_aa: CASSYIRGGGYTF
cdr3_nt: TGTGCCAGCAGTTACATTAGGGGGGGCGGCTACACCTTC
clone_size: once
j_call: TRBJ1-2
v_call: TRBV6-5
d_call: NA

cdr3_aa: CASRRDREGGYTF
cdr3_nt: TGTGCCAGCAGGAGGGACAGGGAGGGCGGCTACACCTTC
clone_size: NA
j_call: TRBJ1-2
v_call: TRBV6-4
d_call: TRBD1

cdr3_aa: CASSQDPLRTSGNTIYF
cdr3_nt: TGCGCCAGCAGCCAAGATCCGCTGAGAACCTCTGGAAACACCATATATTTT
clone_size: NA
j_call: TRBJ1-3
v_call: TRBV4-3
d_call: NA

cdr3_aa: CASSPPFRDSSYEQYF
cdr3_nt: TGTGCCAGCAGCCCCCCCTTCCGGGACAGCTCCTACGAGCAGTACTTC
clone_size: NA
j_call: TRBJ2-7
v_call: TRBV7-9
d_call: TRBD1

cdr3_aa: CASSIGGGRGEKLFF
cdr3_nt: TGTGCCAGTAGTATCGGGGGAGGGAGAGGTGAAAAACTGTTTTTT
clone_size: NA
j_call: TRBJ1-4
v_call: TRBV19
d_call: NA

cdr3_aa: CASRPGTSIGGYTF
cdr3_nt: TGTGCCAGCAGACCTGGGACATCAATCGGTGGCTACACCTTC
clone_size: few
j_call: TRBJ1-2
v_call: TRBV6-5
d_call: NA

cdr3_aa: CASRQTGFHEQFF
cdr3_nt: TGTGCCAGCAGACAGACAGGGTTCCATGAGCAGTTCTTC
clone_size: NA
j_call: TRBJ2-1
v_call: TRBV6-5
d_call: TRBD1

cdr3_aa: CASSSTGVPYGYTF
cdr3_nt: TGTGCCAGTAGTAGTACCGGAGTTCCCTATGGCTACACCTTC
clone_size: NA
j_call: TRBJ1-2
v_call: TRBV19
d_call: NA

cdr3_aa: CAISELSVISYNEQFF
cdr3_nt: TGTGCCATCAGTGAGCTGAGCGTAATCTCCTACAATGAGCAGTTCTTC
clone_size: NA
j_call: TRBJ2-1
v_call: TRBV10-3
d_call: NA

cdr3_aa: CASSTLSTLNTEAFF
cdr3_nt: TGTGCCAGTAGTACACTAAGCACCCTGAACACTGAAGCTTTCTTT
clone_size: NA
j_call: TRBJ1-1
v_call: TRBV19
d_call: NA

cdr3_aa: CASSPDRALGMNTEAFF
cdr3_nt: TGTGCCAGCAGCCCTGACAGGGCTTTGGGGATGAACACTGAAGCTTTCTTT
clone_size: once
j_call: TRBJ1-1
v_call: TRBV9
d_call: TRBD1

cdr3_aa: CASSLVRGGNYGYTF
cdr3_nt: TGTGCCAGCAGCTTAGTGCGCGGGGGTAACTATGGCTACACCTTC
clone_size: NA
j_call: TRBJ1-2
v_call: TRBV7-2
d_call: NA

cdr3_aa: CASRPLTGYPYEQYF
cdr3_nt: TGTGCCAGCCGGCCCCTGACAGGTTACCCCTACGAGCAGTACTTC
clone_size: NA
j_call: TRBJ2-7
v_call: TRBV27
d_call: NA

cdr3_aa: CASSRTDYTEAFF
cdr3_nt: TGTGCCAGCAGCCGGACTGATTACACTGAAGCTTTCTTT
clone_size: NA
j_call: TRBJ1-1
v_call: TRBV7-3
d_call: NA

cdr3_aa: CASSEPGQGGREGLYEQYF
cdr3_nt: TGTGCCAGCAGTGAGCCGGGACAGGGAGGCCGGGAGGGCCTTTACGAGCAGTACTTC
clone_size: NA
j_call: TRBJ2-7
v_call: TRBV6-4
d_call: NA

cdr3_aa: CASRNRLAGDEQYF
cdr3_nt: TGTGCCAGCAGAAACCGACTAGCGGGAGACGAGCAGTACTTC
clone_size: NA
j_call: TRBJ2-7
v_call: TRBV6-5
d_call: TRBD2

cdr3_aa: CASSHRPSGSSYNEQFF
cdr3_nt: TGTGCCAGCAGCCATCGACCAAGCGGAAGCTCCTACAATGAGCAGTTCTTC
clone_size: NA
j_call: TRBJ2-1
v_call: TRBV7-9
d_call: NA

cdr3_aa: CASSPTAGPGANVLTF
cdr3_nt: TGTGCCAGCAGTCCTACAGCGGGGCCTGGGGCCAACGTCCTGACTTTC
clone_size: NA
j_call: TRBJ2-6
v_call: TRBV2
d_call: TRBD2

cdr3_aa: CASKQDSNTEAFF
cdr3_nt: TGTGCCAGCAAGCAGGACTCGAACACTGAAGCTTTCTTT
clone_size: NA
j_call: TRBJ1-1
v_call: TRBV5-4
d_call: NA

cdr3_aa: CATARVMNTEAFF
cdr3_nt: TGTGCCACCGCTCGGGTCATGAACACTGAAGCTTTCTTT
clone_size: NA
j_call: TRBJ1-1
v_call: TRBV7-9
d_call: NA

cdr3_aa: CASSQTPTGALGYTF
cdr3_nt: TGTGCCAGCAGCCAAACCCCGACAGGGGCCTTGGGCTACACCTTC
clone_size: NA
j_call: TRBJ1-2
v_call: TRBV5-4
d_call: TRBD1

cdr3_aa: CASTLTGQTEAFF
cdr3_nt: TGTGCCAGTACTTTGACAGGGCAGACTGAAGCTTTCTTT
clone_size: few
j_call: TRBJ1-1
v_call: TRBV19
d_call: TRBD1

cdr3_aa: CASSVTAGGNQETQYF
cdr3_nt: TGTGCCAGCAGCGTTACAGCGGGGGGGAACCAAGAGACCCAGTACTTC
clone_size: NA
j_call: TRBJ2-5
v_call: TRBV9
d_call: TRBD2

cdr3_aa: CASSPQGGMNTEAFF
cdr3_nt: TGTGCCAGCAGCCCCCAGGGCGGGATGAACACTGAAGCTTTCTTT
clone_size: NA
j_call: TRBJ1-1
v_call: TRBV7-9
d_call: NA

cdr3_aa: CASSRGLTGQSSGNTIYF
cdr3_nt: TGTGCCAGCAGCCGTGGACTTACAGGACAGAGCTCTGGAAACACCATATATTTT
clone_size: once
j_call: TRBJ1-3
v_call: TRBV5-6
d_call: NA

cdr3_aa: CASSSNHRGPSNQPQHF
cdr3_nt: TGTGCCAGCAGCTCAAATCACAGGGGCCCCTCCAATCAGCCCCAGCATTTT
clone_size: NA
j_call: TRBJ1-5
v_call: TRBV5-6
d_call: TRBD1

cdr3_aa: CASSLVSGTGELFF
cdr3_nt: TGTGCTAGCAGCTTAGTGTCGGGGACCGGGGAGCTGTTTTTT
clone_size: NA
j_call: TRBJ2-2
v_call: TRBV7-7
d_call: NA

cdr3_aa: CASSQVGGQGVYEQYF
cdr3_nt: TGCGCCAGCAGCCAAGTGGGCGGACAGGGGGTCTACGAGCAGTACTTC
clone_size: NA
j_call: TRBJ2-7
v_call: TRBV4-1
d_call: TRBD1

cdr3_aa: CASSPRQGINTGELFF
cdr3_nt: TGTGCCAGCAGCCCCCGACAGGGGATTAACACCGGGGAGCTGTTTTTT
clone_size: NA
j_call: TRBJ2-2
v_call: TRBV11-3
d_call: TRBD1